This T cell receptor (beta chain) was profiled in a study of blood T cell repertoires in COVID-19. For the study at large: T cells, B-cell-depleted T cells, or PBMCs provided the cDNA or gDNA that served as material.

The germline V gene has CDR1 MNHEY and CDR2 SVGEGT. CDR3 size: 11 residues. V lost 5 bases to trimming and J lost 4 bases, with 5 bases between them. Original data processing: Reference gene primer amplification gave estimated nucleated cell counts. The protocol was immunoSEQ multiplex PCR, while the TCRdb copy is restricted to in-frame clones and leaves out a portion. V and J calls and clone size are copied from that table; D and trimming were computed from the DNA. In the table there are tens of thousands of clones, around 90% of which are singletons. This sequence joins TRBV6-2 or TRBV6-3 and TRBJ1-1; D call uncertain. Sequencing was carried out using peripheral blood. The sequence was obtained from a woman of 80 years or more with active or convalescent COVID-19. In DNA, the CDR3 is TGTGCCAGCAGTCTCGGCACTGAAGCTTTCTTT. It yields the protein CASSLGTEAFF.